This TCR beta chain was documented in a study of T-cell reconstitution after alpha-beta-depleted transplantation in children. Unique molecular identifiers were built into the TCRbeta library. TCRdb reprocessed the PCR reads via MiXCR and lists one record per CDR3 protein. The data hold 500,000 or so distinct CDR3 sequences, with about 33% observed a single time. Unmatched junction bases numbered 5, after V lost 4 bases and J lost 4 bases. This CDR3 contains 14 residues. From germline, CDR1 is SGHAT and CDR2 FQNNGV. The clonotype was recovered from a human donor who donated a stem cell graft to a child with aplastic anemia. The V call is TRBV11-2, the J call TRBJ1-2, with 8 positions matching TRBD1. Sequenced here: PBMCs from the stem cell graft donor, sampled from the stem cell graft. This CDR3 reads CASSSTGGGYGYTF. CDR3 DNA: TGTGCCAGCAGCTCTACAGGGGGTGGCTATGGCTACACCTTC.